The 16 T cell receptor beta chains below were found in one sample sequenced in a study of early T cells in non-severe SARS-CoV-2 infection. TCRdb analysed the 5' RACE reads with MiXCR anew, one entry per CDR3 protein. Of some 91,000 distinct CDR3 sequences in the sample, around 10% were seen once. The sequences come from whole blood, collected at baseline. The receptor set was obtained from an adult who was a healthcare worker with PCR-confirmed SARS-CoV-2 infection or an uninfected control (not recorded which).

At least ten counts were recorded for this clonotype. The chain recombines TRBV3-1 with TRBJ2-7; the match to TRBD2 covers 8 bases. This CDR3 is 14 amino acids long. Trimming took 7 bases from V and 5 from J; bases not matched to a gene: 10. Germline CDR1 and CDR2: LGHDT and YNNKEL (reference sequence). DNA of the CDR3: TGTGCCAGCACCTCGGGACTAGTGAACCACGAGCAGTACTTC. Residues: CASTSGLVNHEQYF.

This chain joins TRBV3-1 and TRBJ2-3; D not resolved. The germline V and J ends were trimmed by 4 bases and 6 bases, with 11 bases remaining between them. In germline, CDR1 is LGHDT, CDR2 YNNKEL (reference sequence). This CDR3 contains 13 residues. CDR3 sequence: CASSRGTVDTQYF. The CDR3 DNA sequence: TGTGCCAGCAGCCGCGGTACCGTTGATACGCAGTATTTT.

For the CDR3, the DNA is TGTGCCAGTAAGGACTGGGACAGGGGCGTAAATGAGCAGTTCTTC. The encoded protein is CASKDWDRGVNEQFF. This rearrangement joins TRBV19 to TRBJ2-1; 10 bases are a match to TRBD1. CDR1 and CDR2 (germline): LNHDA, SQIVND (reference sequence). The CDR3 has 15 amino acids. J was trimmed by 7 bases and V by 7 bases; bases with no gene match: 10. Looking up the rest from reference TRBV19 and TRBJ2-1 gives the full variable domain: DGGITQSPKYLFRKEGQNVTLSCEQNLNHDAMYWYRQDPGQGLRLIYYSQIVNDFQKGDIAEGYSVSREKKESFPLTVTSAQKNPTAFYLCASKDWDRGVNEQFFGPGTRLTVL.

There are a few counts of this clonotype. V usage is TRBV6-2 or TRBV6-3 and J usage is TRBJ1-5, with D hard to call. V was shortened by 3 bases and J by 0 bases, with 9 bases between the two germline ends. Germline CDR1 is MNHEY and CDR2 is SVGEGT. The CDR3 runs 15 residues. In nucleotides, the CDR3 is TGTGCCAGCAGTTATTCGGGCGGTAGCAATCAGCCCCAGCATTTT. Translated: CASSYSGGSNQPQHF.

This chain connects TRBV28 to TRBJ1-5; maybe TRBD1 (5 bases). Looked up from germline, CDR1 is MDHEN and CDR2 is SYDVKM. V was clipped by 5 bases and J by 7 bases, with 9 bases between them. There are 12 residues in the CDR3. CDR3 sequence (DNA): TGTGCCAGCAGTCGACAGTTCCAGCCCCAGCATTTT. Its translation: CASSRQFQPQHF.

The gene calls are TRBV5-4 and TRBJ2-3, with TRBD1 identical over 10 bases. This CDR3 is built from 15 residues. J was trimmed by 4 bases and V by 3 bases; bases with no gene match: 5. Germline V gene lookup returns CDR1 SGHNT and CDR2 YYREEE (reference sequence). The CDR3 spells CASSSGTGAADTQYF. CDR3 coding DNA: TGTGCCAGCAGCTCCGGGACAGGGGCGGCAGATACGCAGTATTTT.

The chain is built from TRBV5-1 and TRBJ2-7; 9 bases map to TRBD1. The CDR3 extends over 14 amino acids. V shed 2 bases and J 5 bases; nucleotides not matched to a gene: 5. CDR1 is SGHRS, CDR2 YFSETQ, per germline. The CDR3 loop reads CASSFNRGPHEQYF. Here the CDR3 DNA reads TGCGCCAGCAGCTTCAACAGGGGGCCCCACGAGCAGTACTTC.

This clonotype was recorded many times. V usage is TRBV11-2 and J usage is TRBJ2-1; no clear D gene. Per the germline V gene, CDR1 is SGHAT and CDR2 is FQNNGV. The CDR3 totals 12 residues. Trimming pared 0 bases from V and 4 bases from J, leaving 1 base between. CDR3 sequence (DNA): TGTGCCAGCAGCTTAGAGTACAATGAGCAGTTCTTC. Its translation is CASSLEYNEQFF.

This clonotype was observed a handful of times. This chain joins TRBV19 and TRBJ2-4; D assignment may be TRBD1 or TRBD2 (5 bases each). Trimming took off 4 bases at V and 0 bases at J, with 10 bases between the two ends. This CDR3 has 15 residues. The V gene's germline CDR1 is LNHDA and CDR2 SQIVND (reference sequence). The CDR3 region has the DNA TGTGCCAGTAGTACTCAGGGACCAGCCAAAAACATTCAGTACTTC. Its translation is CASSTQGPAKNIQYF.

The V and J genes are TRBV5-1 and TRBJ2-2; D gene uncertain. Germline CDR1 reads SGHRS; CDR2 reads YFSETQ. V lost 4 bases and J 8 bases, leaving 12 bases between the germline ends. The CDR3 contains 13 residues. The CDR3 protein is CASSPGPSGELFF. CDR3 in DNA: TGCGCCAGCAGCCCTGGTCCCTCTGGGGAGCTGTTTTTT.

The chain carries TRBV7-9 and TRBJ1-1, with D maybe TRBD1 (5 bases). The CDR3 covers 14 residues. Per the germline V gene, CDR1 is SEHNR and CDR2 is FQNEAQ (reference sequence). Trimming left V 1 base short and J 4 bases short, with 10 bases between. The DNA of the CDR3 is TGTGCCAGCAGCTTAGGCAGGGAAGGCACTGAAGCTTTCTTT. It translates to CASSLGREGTEAFF.

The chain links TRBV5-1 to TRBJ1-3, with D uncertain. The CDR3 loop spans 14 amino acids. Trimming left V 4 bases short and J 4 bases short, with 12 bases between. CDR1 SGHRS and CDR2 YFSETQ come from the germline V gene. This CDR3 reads CASSQRDAGNTIYF. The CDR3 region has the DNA TGCGCCAGCAGCCAAAGGGATGCCGGAAACACCATATATTTT.

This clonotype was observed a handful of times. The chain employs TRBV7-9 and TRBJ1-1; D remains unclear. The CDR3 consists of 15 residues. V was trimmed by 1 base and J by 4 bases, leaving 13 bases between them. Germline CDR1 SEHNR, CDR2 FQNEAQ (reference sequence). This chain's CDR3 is CASSLGPLVGTEAFF. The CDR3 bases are TGTGCCAGCAGCTTAGGCCCGCTGGTGGGCACTGAAGCTTTCTTT.

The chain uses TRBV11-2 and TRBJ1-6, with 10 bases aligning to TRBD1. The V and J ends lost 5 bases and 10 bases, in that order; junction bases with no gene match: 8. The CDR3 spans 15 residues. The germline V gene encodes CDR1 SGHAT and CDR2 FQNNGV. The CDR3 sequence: CASSLRRDRGSPLHF. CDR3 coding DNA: TGTGCCAGCAGCCTACGCCGGGACAGGGGATCACCCCTCCACTTT. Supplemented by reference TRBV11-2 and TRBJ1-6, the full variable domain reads EAGVAQSPRYKIIEKRQSVAFWCNPISGHATLYWYQQILGQGPKLLIQFQNNGVVDDSQLPKDRFSAERLKGVDSTLKIQPAKLEDSAVYLCASSLRRDRGSPLHFGNGTRLTVT.

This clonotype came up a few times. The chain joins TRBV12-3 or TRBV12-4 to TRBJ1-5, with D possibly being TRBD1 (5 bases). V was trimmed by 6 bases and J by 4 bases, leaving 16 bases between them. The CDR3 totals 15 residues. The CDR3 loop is CASSHSPWGNQPQHF. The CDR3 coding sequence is TGTGCCAGCAGCCACAGTCCTTGGGGGAATCAGCCCCAGCATTTT.

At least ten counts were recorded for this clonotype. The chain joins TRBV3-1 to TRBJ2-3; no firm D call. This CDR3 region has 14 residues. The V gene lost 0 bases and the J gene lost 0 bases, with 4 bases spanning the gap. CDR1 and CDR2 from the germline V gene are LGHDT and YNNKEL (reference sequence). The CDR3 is CASSQDWSTDTQYF. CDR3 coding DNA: TGTGCCAGCAGCCAAGATTGGAGCACAGATACGCAGTATTTT.